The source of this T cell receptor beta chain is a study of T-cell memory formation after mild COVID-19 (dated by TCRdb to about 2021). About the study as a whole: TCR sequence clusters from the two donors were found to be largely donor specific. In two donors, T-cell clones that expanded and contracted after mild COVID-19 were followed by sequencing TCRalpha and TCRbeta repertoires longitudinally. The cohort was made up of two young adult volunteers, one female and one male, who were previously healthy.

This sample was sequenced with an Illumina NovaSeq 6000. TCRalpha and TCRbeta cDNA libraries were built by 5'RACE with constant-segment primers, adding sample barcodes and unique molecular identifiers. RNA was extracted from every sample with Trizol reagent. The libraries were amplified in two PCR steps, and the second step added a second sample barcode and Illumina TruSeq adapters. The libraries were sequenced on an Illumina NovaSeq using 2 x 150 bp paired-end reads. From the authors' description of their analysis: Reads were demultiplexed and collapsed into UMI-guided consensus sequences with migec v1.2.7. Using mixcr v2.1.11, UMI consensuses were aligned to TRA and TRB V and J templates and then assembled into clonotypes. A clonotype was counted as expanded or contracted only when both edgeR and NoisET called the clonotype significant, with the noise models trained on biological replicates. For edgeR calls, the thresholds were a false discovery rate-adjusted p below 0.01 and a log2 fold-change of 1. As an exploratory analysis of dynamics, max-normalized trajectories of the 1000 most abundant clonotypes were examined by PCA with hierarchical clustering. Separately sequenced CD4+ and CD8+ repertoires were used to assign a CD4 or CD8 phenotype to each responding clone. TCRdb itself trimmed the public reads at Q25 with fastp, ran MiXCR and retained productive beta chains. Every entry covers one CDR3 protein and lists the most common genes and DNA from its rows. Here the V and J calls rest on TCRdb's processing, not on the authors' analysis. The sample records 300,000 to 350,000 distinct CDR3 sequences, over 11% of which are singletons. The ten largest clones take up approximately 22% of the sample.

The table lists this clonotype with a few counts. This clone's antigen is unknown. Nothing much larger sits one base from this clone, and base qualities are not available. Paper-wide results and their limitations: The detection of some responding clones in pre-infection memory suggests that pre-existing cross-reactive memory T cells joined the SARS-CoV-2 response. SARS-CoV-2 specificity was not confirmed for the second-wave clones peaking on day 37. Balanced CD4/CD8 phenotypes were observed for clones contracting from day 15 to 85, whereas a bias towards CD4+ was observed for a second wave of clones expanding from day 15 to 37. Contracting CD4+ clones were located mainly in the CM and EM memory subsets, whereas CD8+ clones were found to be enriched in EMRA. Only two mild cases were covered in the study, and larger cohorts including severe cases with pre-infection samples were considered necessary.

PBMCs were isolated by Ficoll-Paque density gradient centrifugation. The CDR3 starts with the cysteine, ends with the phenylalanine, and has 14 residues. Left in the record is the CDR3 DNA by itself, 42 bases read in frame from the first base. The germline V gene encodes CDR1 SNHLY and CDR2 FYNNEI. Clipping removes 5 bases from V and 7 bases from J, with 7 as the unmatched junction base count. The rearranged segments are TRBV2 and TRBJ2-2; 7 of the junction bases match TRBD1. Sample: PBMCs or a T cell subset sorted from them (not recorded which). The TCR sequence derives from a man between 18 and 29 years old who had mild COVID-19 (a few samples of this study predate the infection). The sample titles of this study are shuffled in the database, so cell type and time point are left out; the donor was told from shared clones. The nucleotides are TGTGCCAGCAGTCTGACAGGGCGGAGCGGGGAGCTGTTTTTT. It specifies CASSLTGRSGELFF.